Given below is one TCR beta chain in context. V lost 5 bases, J lost 5 bases, and 7 bases stayed unmatched. The CDR3 spans 14 residues. CDR1 and CDR2 (germline): DFQATT, SNEGSKA (reference sequence). TCRdb used MiXCR to reprocess the reads, holding one entry per CDR3 protein. This table holds about 260,000 distinct CDR3 sequences, approximately 9.2% found once. This sample is drawn from a study of T cell repertoires in cytomegalovirus infection. The chain is built from TRBV20-1 and TRBJ2-7, with 12 positions matching TRBD1. The receptor was isolated from a human donor in good health (CMV status not recorded). Some clones in this sample may be carry-over from other donors' samples. The specimen sequenced was PBMCs. The CDR3 here is CSAWSGTGGNEQYF. DNA for the CDR3: TGCAGTGCTTGGAGCGGGACAGGGGGCAACGAGCAGTACTTC.